This T cell receptor (beta chain) was captured in a study of CD8+ T cells in alopecia areata. Study overall: Administration of oral tofacitinib to treated patients was at 5 to 10 mg twice daily.

Comments on this clone: Its antigen is unidentified.

As the sequencing template, cDNA was produced by extracting RNA and reverse transcribing it. Repertoires were generated with immunoSEQ multiplex PCR, while TCRdb's copy carries only in-frame clones and drops some. The sample lists some 180,000 clones, about 63% seen once, with 1.5% to 2% in the top ten. Study-level points and caveats: Normal-skin resident alphabeta T cells also appear among scalp sample sequences.

The sequencing here drew on CD4+ T cells sorted from blood, taken at week 0. The TCR sequence derives from a human donor with alopecia areata.

Here the CDR3 reads CATSRDPGSPETQYF. As DNA, the CDR3 is TGTGCCACCAGCAGAGATCCTGGCTCCCCCGAGACCCAGTACTTC. The chain combines TRBV15 with TRBJ2-5; D call uncertain. The CDR3 runs 15 residues. Germline values: CDR1 LNHNV, CDR2 YYDKDF (reference sequence). V lost 0 bases to trimming and J lost 5 bases, with 13 bases between them.